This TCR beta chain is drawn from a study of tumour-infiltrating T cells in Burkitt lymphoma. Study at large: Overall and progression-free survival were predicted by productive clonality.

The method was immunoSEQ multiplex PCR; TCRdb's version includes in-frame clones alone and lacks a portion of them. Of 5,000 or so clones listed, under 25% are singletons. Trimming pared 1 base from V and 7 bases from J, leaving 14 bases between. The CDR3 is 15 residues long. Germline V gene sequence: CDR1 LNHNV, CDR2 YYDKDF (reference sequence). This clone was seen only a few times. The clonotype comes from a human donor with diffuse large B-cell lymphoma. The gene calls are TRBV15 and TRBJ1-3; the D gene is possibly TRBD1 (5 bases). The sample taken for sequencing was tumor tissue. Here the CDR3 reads CATSRVGGSSNTIYF. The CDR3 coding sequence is TGTGCCACCAGCAGAGTTGGGGGAAGTTCTAACACCATATATTTT.